The T cell receptor (beta chain) under discussion was sequenced for a study of blood T cells in healthy people across ages. Per-sample yields of isolated PBMCs were at least 6 million. Only a few counts were recorded for this clonotype. A second 7 to 11 cycle PCR used barcoded and J-beta primers. MiXCR was run by TCRdb on the 5' RACE reads, yielding one entry per CDR3 protein. The data show around 690,000 distinct CDR3 sequences, under 70% seen once. V lost 0 bases to trimming and J lost 0 bases; unmatched junction nucleotides: 8. From germline, CDR1 is SGHKS and CDR2 YYEKEE (reference sequence). CDR3 length: 17 residues.

This chain joins TRBV5-5 and TRBJ2-7; 8 bases align to TRBD2. This clonotype was obtained from a man in his sixties in good health. The sample taken for sequencing was blood. This CDR3 reads CASSLDSSGLSSYEQYF. The CDR3 DNA reads TGTGCCAGCAGCTTGGATTCTAGCGGGCTGAGCTCCTACGAGCAGTACTTC.